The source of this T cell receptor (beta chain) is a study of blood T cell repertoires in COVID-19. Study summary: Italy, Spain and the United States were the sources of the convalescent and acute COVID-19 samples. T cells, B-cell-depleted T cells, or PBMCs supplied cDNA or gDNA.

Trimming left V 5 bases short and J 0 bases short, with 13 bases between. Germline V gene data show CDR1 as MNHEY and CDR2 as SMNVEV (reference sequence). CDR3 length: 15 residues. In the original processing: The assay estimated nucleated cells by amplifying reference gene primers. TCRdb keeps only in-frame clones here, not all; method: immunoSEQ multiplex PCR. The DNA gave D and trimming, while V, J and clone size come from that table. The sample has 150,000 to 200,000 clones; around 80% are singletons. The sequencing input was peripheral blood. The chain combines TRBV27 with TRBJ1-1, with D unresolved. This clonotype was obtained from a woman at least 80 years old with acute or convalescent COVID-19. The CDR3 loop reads CASSDLQVMNTEAFF. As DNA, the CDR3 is TGTGCCAGCAGTGACCTCCAGGTGATGAACACTGAAGCTTTCTTT.